Listed here are 12 T cell receptor beta chains from one sample, sequenced in a study of CD8 T cells in Susac syndrome. Reverse transcription of about 0.45 to 1 ug RNA was performed with random hexamers. MiXCR, run by TCRdb on the immunoSEQ multiplex PCR reads, gives a single entry per CDR3 protein. The sample has hundreds of thousands of distinct CDR3 sequences; 85% to 90% are singletons. Sequences were obtained from CD8+ T cells from PBMCs. The origin of the receptors is a human donor with multiple sclerosis.

The chain joins TRBV30 to TRBJ2-7; D is ambiguous. The V end lost 3 bases, the J end lost 11 bases, and 26 bases lay between the germline ends. Germline V lookup: CDR1 GTSNPN, CDR2 SVGIG (reference sequence). This CDR3 comprises 15 residues. CDR3 sequence reads: CAWSPWDFSSVTKYF. The CDR3 DNA is TGTGCCTGGAGCCCATGGGATTTTTCTTCCGTAACCAAGTACTTC.

The rearrangement links TRBV27 to TRBJ2-5; TRBD1 is a possible D gene (5 bases). The length of the CDR3 is 17 residues. The germline gives CDR1 MNHEY, CDR2 SMNVEV (reference sequence). V lost 5 bases to trimming and J lost 1 base, with 20 bases between them. The CDR3 nucleotides read TGTGCCAGCAGTCCCCAGTCCGTGGGGCAGTCCCAAGAGACCCAGTACTTC. This codes for CASSPQSVGQSQETQYF.

The chain carries TRBV6-6 and TRBJ1-3, with TRBD1 matching over 7 bases. CDR1 and CDR2 (germline): MNHNY, SVGAGI (reference sequence). V was pared by 6 bases and J by 3 bases, with 8 bases of the junction left unmatched. The CDR3 sequence is 15 residues long. The CDR3 coding sequence is TGTGCCAGCAGATTTGGACAGGCTGGTGGAAACACCATATATTTT. Translation gives CASRFGQAGGNTIYF.

The chain couples TRBV7-9 to TRBJ2-5, with D possibly being TRBD1 (6 bases). This CDR3 is built from 15 residues. V lost 5 bases and J lost 3, with 16 bases in between. CDR1 SEHNR and CDR2 FQNEAQ come from the germline V gene (reference sequence). The DNA of the CDR3 is TGTGCCAGCAGCCAAGGGGGACGCTTAAAAGAGACCCAGTACTTC. Translated, it gives CASSQGGRLKETQYF.

In its sample, this clonotype was seen once. The gene calls are TRBV29-1 and TRBJ2-3; D call uncertain. Per germline, CDR1 SQVTM and CDR2 ANQGSEA. CDR3 length: 11 amino acids. Written as DNA, the CDR3 is TGCACCGTAGGAACCACAGATACGCAGTATTTT. It is translated as CTVGTTDTQYF.

The chain joins TRBV20-1 to TRBJ1-3; 7 bases agree with TRBD1. Per germline, CDR1 DFQATT and CDR2 SNEGSKA (reference sequence). The CDR3 length is 18 residues. J was trimmed by 1 base and V by 5 bases; bases with no gene match: 17. The CDR3 DNA follows: TGCAGTGCTTATTCCCGGGACAGCCTCATTTATTCTGGAAACACCATATATTTT. Translating it yields CSAYSRDSLIYSGNTIYF.

This rearrangement joins TRBV4-1 to TRBJ2-3; TRBD2 aligns across 8 bases. Germline values: CDR1 MGHRA, CDR2 YSYEKL. The CDR3 sequence is 16 residues long. Trimming removed 0 bases from V and 2 bases from J; junction bases left unmatched: 4. CDR3 sequence: CASSQEGSGVTDTQYF. CDR3 DNA sequence: TGCGCCAGCAGCCAAGAAGGTAGCGGGGTCACAGATACGCAGTATTTT.

The chain couples TRBV28 to TRBJ1-1; D is perhaps TRBD1 (6 bases). V dropped 2 bases and J dropped 1 base, with 14 bases sitting between them. This CDR3 contains 16 residues. CDR1 and CDR2 (germline): MDHEN, SYDVKM. The DNA of the CDR3 is TGTGCCAGCAGTTTAATGAGGGGGGGACCGAACACTGAAGCTTTCTTT. Amino acids: CASSLMRGGPNTEAFF.

This chain uses TRBV12-3 or TRBV12-4 with TRBJ2-7; 7 bases align to TRBD1. This CDR3 comprises 15 residues. Germline trimming cut 5 bases from V and 2 bases from J; bases unmatched to any gene: 9. The CDR3 nucleotides read TGTGCCAGCAGTCAAAGGGACAGTAGAGCCTACGAGCAGTACTTC. Translated, it gives CASSQRDSRAYEQYF.

The chain couples TRBV7-6 to TRBJ2-1, with 7 bases aligning to TRBD2. The CDR3 has 12 amino acids. CDR1 is SGHVS, CDR2 FNYEAQ, per germline. Trimming took 6 bases from V and 9 from J; bases not matched to a gene: 5. The CDR3 DNA sequence: TGTGCCAGCAGGATCCCGGGGGGTGAGCAGTTCTTC. This gives the protein CASRIPGGEQFF.

The chain couples TRBV6-5 to TRBJ2-1; the D is unclear. The CDR3 contains 15 residues. The germline gives CDR1 MNHEY, CDR2 SVGAGI. Trimming took off 0 bases at V and 9 bases at J, with 15 bases between the two ends. For the CDR3, the DNA is TGTGCCAGCAGTTACTCCTACGTTGTTGGTAGTGAGCAGTTCTTC. Its protein product is CASSYSYVVGSEQFF.

This sequence joins TRBV7-9 and TRBJ1-1; the D gene is possibly TRBD1 (6 bases). Trimming removed 2 bases from V and 4 bases from J, with 14 bases in between. This CDR3 spans 15 amino acids. Germline V lookup: CDR1 SEHNR, CDR2 FQNEAQ (reference sequence). The CDR3 region has the DNA TGTGCCAGCAGCTTACTCGGGGGGCCTAGCACTGAAGCTTTCTTT. The encoded protein is CASSLLGGPSTEAFF.